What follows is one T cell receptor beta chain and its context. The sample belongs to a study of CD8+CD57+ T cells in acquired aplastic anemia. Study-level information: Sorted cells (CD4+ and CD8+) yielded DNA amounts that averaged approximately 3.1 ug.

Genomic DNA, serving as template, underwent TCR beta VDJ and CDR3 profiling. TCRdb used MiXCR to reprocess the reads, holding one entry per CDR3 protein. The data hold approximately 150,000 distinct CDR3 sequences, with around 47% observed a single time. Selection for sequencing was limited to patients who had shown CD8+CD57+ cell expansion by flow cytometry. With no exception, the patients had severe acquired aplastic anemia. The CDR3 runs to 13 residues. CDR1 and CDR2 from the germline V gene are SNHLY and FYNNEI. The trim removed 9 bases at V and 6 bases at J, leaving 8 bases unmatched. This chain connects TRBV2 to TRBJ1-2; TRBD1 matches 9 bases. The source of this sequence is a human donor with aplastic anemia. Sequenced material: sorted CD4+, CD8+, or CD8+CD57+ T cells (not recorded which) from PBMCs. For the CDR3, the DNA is TGTGCCAGAGGGACAGGGACGGGCCATGGCTACACCTTC. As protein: CARGTGTGHGYTF.